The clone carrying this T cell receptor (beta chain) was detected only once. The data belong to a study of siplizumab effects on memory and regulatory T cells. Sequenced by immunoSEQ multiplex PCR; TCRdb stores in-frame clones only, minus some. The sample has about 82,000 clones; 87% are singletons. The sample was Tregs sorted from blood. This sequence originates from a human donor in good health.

CDR3 amino acids: CASSKTGIDGETQYF. In DNA form, the CDR3 reads TGTGCCAGCAGCAAGACAGGGATCGACGGAGAGACCCAGTACTTC. The V and J genes are TRBV7-8 and TRBJ2-5; 7 bases are a match to TRBD1. Germline CDR1 is SGHVS and CDR2 is FQNEAQ. Trimming removed 5 bases from V and 4 bases from J; junction bases left unmatched: 10. The CDR3 is 15 amino acids.